This record looks at one T cell receptor beta chain sequence and its context. Its antigen remains unknown. This entry comes from a study of CD8+ T cells in alopecia areata. Study context: The tofacitinib course ran for 6 to 18 months and was followed by 6 months off drug.

Notes on the study in general: Lesional scalp, especially alopecia totalis/universalis, showed higher clonality than normal scalp. With patients, TCR sharing proved less clear than in mice, a difference possibly related to HLA.

Lesional scalp tissue (obtained by punch biopsy) and peripheral blood were collected from alopecia areata patients. Extracted RNA was reverse transcribed, and the resulting cDNA served as sequencing template. Profiled with immunoSEQ multiplex PCR; TCRdb holds only in-frame clones, not every one. Of more than 150,000 clones in the sample, 50% to 75% were seen once. V was trimmed by 3 bases and J by 7 bases, leaving 10 bases between them. The germline V gene encodes CDR1 LGHNA and CDR2 YNFKEQ. The CDR3 extends over 13 amino acids. Specimen: CD4+ T cells sorted from blood, collected at week 0. The receptor was derived from a human donor with alopecia areata. The V gene is TRBV4-2, the J gene TRBJ2-1; no definite D call. CDR3 protein: CASSHREGNEQFF. As DNA, the CDR3 is TGTGCCAGCAGCCACAGAGAAGGGAATGAGCAGTTCTTC.